This T cell receptor beta chain was recorded in a study of post-analysis software for immune sequencing data. Whole-study context: The disease courses spanned relapsing-remitting, secondary progressive and progressive-relapsing forms of multiple sclerosis. Whole-study results and caveats: Compared against controls, patients with multiple sclerosis displayed significantly lower normalized Chao1 diversity. Five or six TRBV segments were more frequent in patients than controls; TRBV5-6, TRBV5-1 and TRBV20-1 belonged to this group.

V lost 4 bases to trimming and J lost 4 bases, with 14 bases between them. CDR3 length equals 14 residues. Germline CDR1 reads MGHDK; CDR2 reads SYGVNS. The library was made from cDNA and included unique molecular identifiers. Input of 1 to 10 million T cells yielded a few hundred thousand cDNA molecules. TCRdb reanalysed the PCR reads using MiXCR and keeps one entry per CDR3 protein. The sample consists of 650,000 to 850,000 distinct CDR3 sequences, just over 45% of them appearing once. Points on this clonotype: Its antigen is undetermined.

V usage is TRBV25-1 and J usage is TRBJ2-7; weak D call: TRBD1 (5 bases). The TCR originated in a girl between 10 and 17 years old with multiple sclerosis. The sequencing input was blood. CDR3 sequence (DNA): TGTGCCAGCAGTGCTCAGGGCACTCTGTACGAGCAGTACTTC. It translates to CASSAQGTLYEQYF.